The present T cell receptor beta chain was sequenced within a study of control samples from healthy donors and cancer patients. Only in-frame clones appear in the TCRdb table, and some are missing; sequencing was by immunoSEQ multiplex PCR. Of around 200,000 clones detected, about 94% appear once; the ten largest clones hold about 1.6%. The CDR3 is 13 amino acids. Germline assignment: CDR1 SGHAT and CDR2 FQNNGV. Trimming shortened V by 3 bases and J by 0 bases, and 5 bases separated the two germline ends. The sequenced sample consisted of blood. This receptor was taken from a man in his forties or fifties in good health. This chain uses TRBV11-2 with TRBJ1-1, with D uncertain. The CDR3: CASSFPLNTEAFF. CDR3 bases: TGTGCCAGCAGCTTCCCCTTGAACACTGAAGCTTTCTTT.